This TCR beta chain was sequenced during a study of shared clonotypes between healthy human individuals. The study, taken as a whole, reports: The diversity represented, both genetic and in exposure history, was limited by few donors. The sampled material consisted only of blood, and tissue repertoires are likely to differ.

TCRdb's table, derived via immunoSEQ multiplex PCR, lists solely in-frame clones and lacks some. The sample carries approximately 1.4 million clones, 95% to 99% recorded once. Comments on this clone: The antigen remains undetermined.

CDR3 length: 15 amino acids. CDR1 and CDR2 (germline): SGHRS, YFSETQ. V was pared by 0 bases and J by 2 bases, with 12 bases between. This chain connects TRBV5-1 to TRBJ2-7, with D tentatively TRBD1 (6 bases). The sequence was collected from a man in his thirties or forties in good health. The sequencing sample was made of naive CD4+ T cells sorted from blood. Indicated subset: CD45RA+ positively selected. Here the CDR3 DNA reads TGCGCCAGCAGCTTGGCAGGGGTGGGAACCTACGAGCAGTACTTC. Its translation: CASSLAGVGTYEQYF.